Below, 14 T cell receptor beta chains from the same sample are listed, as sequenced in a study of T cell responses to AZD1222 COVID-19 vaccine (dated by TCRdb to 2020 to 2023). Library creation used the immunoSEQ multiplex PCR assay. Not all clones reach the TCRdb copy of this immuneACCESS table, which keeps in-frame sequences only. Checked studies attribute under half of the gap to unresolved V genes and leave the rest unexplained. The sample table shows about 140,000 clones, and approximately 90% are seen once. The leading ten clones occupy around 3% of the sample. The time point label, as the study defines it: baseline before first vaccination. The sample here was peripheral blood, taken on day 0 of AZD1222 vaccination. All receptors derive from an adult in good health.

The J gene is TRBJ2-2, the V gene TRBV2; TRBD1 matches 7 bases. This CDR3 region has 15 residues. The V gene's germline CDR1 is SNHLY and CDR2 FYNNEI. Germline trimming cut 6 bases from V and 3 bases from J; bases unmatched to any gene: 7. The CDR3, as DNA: TGTGCCAGCAGCGGACAGGTGGCGGACACCGGGGAGCTGTTTTTT. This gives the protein CASSGQVADTGELFF.

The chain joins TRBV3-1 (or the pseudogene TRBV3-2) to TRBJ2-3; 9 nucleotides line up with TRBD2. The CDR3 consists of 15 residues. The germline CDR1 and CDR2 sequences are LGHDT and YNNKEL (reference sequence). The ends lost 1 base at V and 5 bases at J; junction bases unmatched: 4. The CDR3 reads CASSQVVSGRDTQYF. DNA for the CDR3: TGTGCCAGCAGCCAAGTGGTTAGCGGGAGAGATACGCAGTATTTT.

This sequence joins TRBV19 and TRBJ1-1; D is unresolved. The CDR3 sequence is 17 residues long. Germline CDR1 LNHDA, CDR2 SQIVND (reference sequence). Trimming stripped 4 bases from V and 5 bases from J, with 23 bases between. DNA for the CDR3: TGTGCCAGTAGTAACCCTGGGATGGGCCTCCTCCCAACTGAAGCTTTCTTT. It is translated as CASSNPGMGLLPTEAFF.

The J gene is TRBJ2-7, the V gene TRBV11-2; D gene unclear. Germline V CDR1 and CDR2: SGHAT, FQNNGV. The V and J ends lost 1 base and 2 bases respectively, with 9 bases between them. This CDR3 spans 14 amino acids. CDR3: CASSLVRFTYEQYF. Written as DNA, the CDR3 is TGTGCCAGCAGCTTAGTTCGGTTTACCTACGAGCAGTACTTC.

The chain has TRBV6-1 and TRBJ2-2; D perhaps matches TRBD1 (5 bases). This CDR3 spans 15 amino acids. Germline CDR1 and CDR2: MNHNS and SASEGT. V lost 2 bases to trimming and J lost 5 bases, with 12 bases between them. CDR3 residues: CASSEWGLVTGELFF. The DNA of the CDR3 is TGTGCCAGCAGTGAATGGGGCTTAGTAACCGGGGAGCTGTTTTTT.

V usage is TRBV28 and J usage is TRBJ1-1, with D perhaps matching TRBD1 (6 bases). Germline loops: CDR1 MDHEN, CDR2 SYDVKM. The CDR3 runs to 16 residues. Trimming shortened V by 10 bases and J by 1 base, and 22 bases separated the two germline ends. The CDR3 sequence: CATRLTGTRTNTEAFF. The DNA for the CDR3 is TGTGCCACCCGATTGACAGGCACCCGGACGAACACTGAAGCTTTCTTT.

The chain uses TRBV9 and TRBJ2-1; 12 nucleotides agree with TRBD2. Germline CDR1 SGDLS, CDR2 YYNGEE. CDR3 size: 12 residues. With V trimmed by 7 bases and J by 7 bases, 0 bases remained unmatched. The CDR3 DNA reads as TGTGCCAGCGGACTAGCGGGAAATGAGCAGTTCTTC. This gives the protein CASGLAGNEQFF.

CDR3 sequence (DNA): TGTGCCAGCAGGATCAGGGGAGCTTCACCCCTCCACTTT. Translating gives CASRIRGASPLHF. The genes are TRBV6-1 and TRBJ1-6, with D possibly being TRBD1 (6 bases). The CDR3 runs 13 residues. V lost 6 bases and J lost 9, with 12 bases in between. CDR1 and CDR2 from the germline V gene are MNHNS and SASEGT.

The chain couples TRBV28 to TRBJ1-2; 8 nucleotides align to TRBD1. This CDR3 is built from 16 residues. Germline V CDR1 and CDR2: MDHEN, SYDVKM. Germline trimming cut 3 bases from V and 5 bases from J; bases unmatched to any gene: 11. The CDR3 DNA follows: TGTGCCAGCAGTTTCCTCCCCGGACAGGGAGGGTATGGCTACACCTTC. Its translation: CASSFLPGQGGYGYTF.

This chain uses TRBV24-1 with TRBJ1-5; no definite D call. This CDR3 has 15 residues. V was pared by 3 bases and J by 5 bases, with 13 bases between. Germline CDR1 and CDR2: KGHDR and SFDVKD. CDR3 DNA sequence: TGTGCCACCAGTGATAAGGAGGACCCCGATCAGCCCCAGCATTTT. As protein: CATSDKEDPDQPQHF.

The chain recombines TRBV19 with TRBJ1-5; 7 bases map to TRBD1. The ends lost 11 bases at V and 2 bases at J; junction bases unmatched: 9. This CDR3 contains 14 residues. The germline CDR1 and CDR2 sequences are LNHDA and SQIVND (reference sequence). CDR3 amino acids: CASYNRGGNQPQHF. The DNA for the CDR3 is TGTGCCTCTTACAACAGGGGTGGCAATCAGCCCCAGCATTTT. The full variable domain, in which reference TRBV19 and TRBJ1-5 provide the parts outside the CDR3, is DGGITQSPKYLFRKEGQNVTLSCEQNLNHDAMYWYRQDPGQGLRLIYYSQIVNDFQKGDIAEGYSVSREKKESFPLTVTSAQKNPTAFYLCASYNRGGNQPQHFGDGTRLSIL.

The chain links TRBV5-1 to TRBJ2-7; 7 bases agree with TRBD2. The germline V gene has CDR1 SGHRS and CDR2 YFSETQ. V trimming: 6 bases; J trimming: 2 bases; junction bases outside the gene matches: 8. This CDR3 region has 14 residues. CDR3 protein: CASMADGTTYEQYF. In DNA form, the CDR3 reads TGCGCCAGCATGGCAGACGGGACTACCTACGAGCAGTACTTC.

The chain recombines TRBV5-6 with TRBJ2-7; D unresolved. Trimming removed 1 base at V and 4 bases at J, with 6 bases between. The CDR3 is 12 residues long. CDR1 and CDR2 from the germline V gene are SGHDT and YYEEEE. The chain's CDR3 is CASSLTRYEQYF. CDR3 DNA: TGTGCCAGCAGCTTGACCAGATACGAGCAGTACTTC.

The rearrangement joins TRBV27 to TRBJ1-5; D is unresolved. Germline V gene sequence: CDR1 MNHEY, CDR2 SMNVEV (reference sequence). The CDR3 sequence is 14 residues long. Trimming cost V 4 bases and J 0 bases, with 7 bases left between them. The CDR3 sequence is CASSSVYSNQPQHF. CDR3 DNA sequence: TGTGCCAGCAGTTCGGTTTATAGCAATCAGCCCCAGCATTTT.